Listed here are 29 T cell receptor beta chains from one sample, sequenced in a study of shared clonotypes between healthy human individuals. Positively selected for CCR7, the CD45RO-negative cells used as naive CD8 cells excluded terminally differentiated effector memory CD45RA+ cells. Only in-frame clones appear in the TCRdb table, and some are missing; sequencing was by immunoSEQ multiplex PCR. The sample lists millions of clones, just under 95% occurring once. Source material: naive CD8+ T cells sorted from blood. These receptors originate from a man between 18 and 35 years old in good health.

The rearrangement uses TRBV7-9 and TRBJ2-7; weak D call: TRBD2 (5 bases). Between the trimmed V and J ends, which lost 4 bases and 5 bases, there was a span of 12 bases. CDR1 is SEHNR, CDR2 FQNEAQ, per germline (reference sequence). The CDR3 totals 13 residues. The CDR3 region has the DNA TGTGCCAGCAGCTCCACTAGTATTGACGAGCAGTACTTC. Its translation: CASSSTSIDEQYF.

The CDR3 DNA reads TGTGCCAGCAGTAAAACAGGGGGAAGGGAGACCCAGTACTTC. It yields the protein CASSKTGGRETQYF. The rearrangement uses TRBV6-5 and TRBJ2-5; TRBD1 agrees at 8 bases. The V segment lost 5 bases and the J segment 5 bases; nucleotides outside the gene matches: 7. The CDR3 covers 14 residues. Germline CDR1 and CDR2: MNHEY and SVGAGI.

The chain uses TRBV5-4 and TRBJ2-7, with 7 bases aligning to TRBD2. The V gene's germline CDR1 is SGHNT and CDR2 YYREEE (reference sequence). The CDR3 is 13 residues long. V dropped 3 bases and J dropped 4; count of bases not matched to a gene: 4. CDR3 sequence: CASSWMGGYEQYF. In DNA, the CDR3 is TGTGCCAGCAGCTGGATGGGGGGGTACGAGCAGTACTTC.

The rearrangement joins TRBV9 to TRBJ2-2; D may be TRBD2 (6 bases). CDR3 length equals 15 residues. Trimming cost V 3 bases and J 3 bases, with 12 bases left between them. Germline V lookup: CDR1 SGDLS, CDR2 YYNGEE. The CDR3 region is CASSDGTRDTGELFF. The CDR3 DNA reads as TGTGCCAGCAGCGACGGGACTCGAGACACCGGGGAGCTGTTTTTT.

In regard to this clone: The sample contains more than one DNA sequence encoding this CDR3. J is TRBJ2-7 and V is TRBV9; 10 bases line up with TRBD2. With V trimmed by 3 bases and J by 2 bases, 2 bases remained unmatched. This CDR3 region has 14 residues. Germline V CDR1 and CDR2: SGDLS, YYNGEE. The CDR3 bases are TGTGCCAGCAGCGGGACTAGCGGAGCCTACGAGCAGTACTTC. Its protein is CASSGTSGAYEQYF.

This rearrangement joins TRBV4-2 to TRBJ2-7, with 8 bases lining up with TRBD2. Trimming cost V 2 bases and J 7 bases; bases outside gene matches: 10. The CDR3 loop spans 15 amino acids. The germline V gene has CDR1 LGHNA and CDR2 YNFKEQ. The CDR3 is CASSQFDSGEGEQYF. CDR3 DNA: TGTGCCAGCAGCCAATTTGATAGCGGGGAGGGAGAGCAGTACTTC.

The chain uses TRBV29-1 and TRBJ2-7, with a possible D match to TRBD2 (5 bases). V was clipped by 1 base and J by 1 base, with 11 bases between them. Germline CDR1 and CDR2: SQVTM and ANQGSEA. This CDR3 is 14 amino acids long. Written as DNA, the CDR3 is TGCAGCGTTGAAGCCTACGGGGAATCCTACGAGCAGTACTTC. It is translated as CSVEAYGESYEQYF.

About this clone: The DNA is omitted, as the CDR3 cannot be located on it reliably, and the CDR3 follows TCRdb's listing. The CDR3 is CSAILAGTFGAGELFF. The chain uses TRBV29-1 and TRBJ2-2; the table's D gene call, TRBD2, was not cross checked with the DNA. The CDR3 has 16 amino acids, counting both end residues. CDR1 and CDR2 from the germline V gene are SQVTM and ANQGSEA.

V and J are TRBV28 and TRBJ1-6; no clear D gene. CDR3 size: 11 residues. V was cut by 8 bases and J by 11 bases, with 10 bases left in between. The germline V gene encodes CDR1 MDHEN and CDR2 SYDVKM. CDR3 residues: CASSHYPPLHF. The DNA for the CDR3 is TGTGCCAGCTCTCATTACCCACCCCTCCACTTT.

The chain carries TRBV6-5 and TRBJ1-1, with no clear D. The CDR3 runs 14 residues. Trimming left V 4 bases short and J 1 base short, with 10 bases between. Germline V gene sequence: CDR1 MNHEY, CDR2 SVGAGI. The CDR3 coding sequence is TGTGCCAGCAGTTCCTCTGGGGAGAACACTGAAGCTTTCTTT. Translating it yields CASSSSGENTEAFF.

The V gene is TRBV9, the J gene TRBJ1-2; D unresolved. The length of the CDR3 is 18 residues. Germline assignment: CDR1 SGDLS and CDR2 YYNGEE. Trimming stripped 2 bases from V and 7 bases from J, with 27 bases between. CDR3 sequence (DNA): TGTGCCAGCAGCGTCATTAAAGTGGGAAGGGAGGAGGTGGGTGGCTACACCTTC. This gives the protein CASSVIKVGREEVGGYTF. Filled out from reference TRBV9 and TRBJ1-2, the complete variable domain reads DSGVTQTPKHLITATGQRVTLRCSPRSGDLSVYWYQQSLDQGLQFLIQYYNGEERAKGNILERFSAQQFPDLHSELNLSSLELGDSALYFCASSVIKVGREEVGGYTFGSGTRLTVV.

This chain joins TRBV5-4 and TRBJ1-4, with TRBD1 as a possible D gene (5 bases). Per the germline V gene, CDR1 is SGHNT and CDR2 is YYREEE (reference sequence). V gave up 4 bases and J gave up 5 bases, with 9 bases separating them. This CDR3 spans 13 amino acids. The CDR3 DNA sequence: TGTGCCAGCAGCCGTAAGGGGAATGAAAAACTGTTTTTT. Protein: CASSRKGNEKLFF.

The chain joins TRBV7-9 to TRBJ2-5; TRBD2 aligns across 8 bases. In germline, CDR1 is SEHNR, CDR2 FQNEAQ (reference sequence). Germline trimming cut 2 bases from V and 1 base from J; bases unmatched to any gene: 3. The CDR3 runs to 15 residues. CDR3: CASSLLRGAQETQYF. CDR3 nucleotides: TGTGCCAGCAGCTTACTGCGGGGGGCCCAAGAGACCCAGTACTTC.

The chain uses TRBV19 and TRBJ2-3, with 12 bases identical to TRBD2. J gave up 4 bases and V 6 bases, and 14 bases lay outside the gene matches. This CDR3 spans 18 amino acids. Germline V gene lookup returns CDR1 LNHDA and CDR2 SQIVND (reference sequence). The CDR3 loop is CASRPASGGVMFSDTQYF. The CDR3 DNA reads TGTGCCAGTAGGCCGGCTAGCGGGGGGGTTATGTTCTCAGATACGCAGTATTTT. Looking up the rest from reference TRBV19 and TRBJ2-3 gives the full variable domain: DGGITQSPKYLFRKEGQNVTLSCEQNLNHDAMYWYRQDPGQGLRLIYYSQIVNDFQKGDIAEGYSVSREKKESFPLTVTSAQKNPTAFYLCASRPASGGVMFSDTQYFGPGTRLTVL.

This clone occurred once. V usage is TRBV7-9 and J usage is TRBJ2-7, with no clear D. V was shortened by 7 bases and J by 4 bases, with 14 bases between the two germline ends. The germline V gene has CDR1 SEHNR and CDR2 FQNEAQ (reference sequence). CDR3 length equals 13 residues. In DNA, the CDR3 is TGTGCCAGCACCCCATCAGAGGAATACGAGCAGTACTTC. It encodes CASTPSEEYEQYF.

This chain uses TRBV10-2 with TRBJ1-4, with D uncertain. Trimming took 8 bases from V and 4 from J, leaving 11 bases between them. CDR1 WSHSY and CDR2 SAAADI come from the germline V gene. The length of the CDR3 is 13 residues. CDR3 nucleotides: TGCGCCAGCTCGGTACAGAGTAATGAAAAACTGTTTTTT. This translates into CASSVQSNEKLFF.

The rearrangement links TRBV11-2 to TRBJ1-4, with 7 bases matching TRBD1. CDR3 length: 15 residues. Germline V gene data show CDR1 as SGHAT and CDR2 as FQNNGV. The J segment lost 2 bases and the V segment lost 5 bases, leaving 5 bases of the junction unmatched. CDR3 residues: CASSDRAETNEKLFF. The CDR3 DNA follows: TGTGCCAGCAGCGACAGGGCGGAGACTAATGAAAAACTGTTTTTT.

The rearrangement uses TRBV30 and TRBJ2-7; 8 positions match TRBD2. There are 15 residues in the CDR3. V gave up 1 base and J gave up 2 bases; unmatched junction bases: 7. Germline CDR1 reads GTSNPN; CDR2 reads SVGIG (reference sequence). The CDR3 DNA reads TGTGCCTGGAGTGCCGAGCGGGAGAACGCCTACGAGCAGTACTTC. Protein sequence: CAWSAERENAYEQYF.

The V and J genes are TRBV9 and TRBJ2-5; tentatively, D is TRBD2 (5 bases). The CDR3 has 15 amino acids. The V end was cut by 4 bases, the J end by 5 bases, with 18 bases between. Germline V gene lookup returns CDR1 SGDLS and CDR2 YYNGEE. The CDR3 nucleotides are TGTGCCAGCAGCCCCCAAGGCGATGGGAGCGAGACCCAGTACTTC. Translating it yields CASSPQGDGSETQYF.

This clone was seen once. This chain joins TRBV7-6 and TRBJ2-1; possibly TRBD1 for D (6 bases). CDR1 is SGHVS, CDR2 FNYEAQ, per germline. Trimming stripped 1 base from V and 6 bases from J, with 10 bases between. The length of the CDR3 is 14 residues. The CDR3 protein is CASSLGTAPNEQFF. In DNA form, the CDR3 reads TGTGCCAGCAGCTTAGGGACAGCCCCCAATGAGCAGTTCTTC.

The V call is TRBV27, the J call TRBJ2-1; D gene ambiguous. Germline CDR1 is MNHEY and CDR2 is SMNVEV (reference sequence). The CDR3 extends over 13 amino acids. V lost 4 bases to trimming and J lost 6 bases, with 10 bases between them. DNA for the CDR3: TGTGCCAGCAGTTCCCTCGGCGCCAATGAGCAGTTCTTC. It codes for CASSSLGANEQFF.

This chain joins TRBV5-5 and TRBJ2-7; D ambiguous. CDR1 SGHKS and CDR2 YYEKEE come from the germline V gene (reference sequence). Trimming shortened V by 0 bases and J by 7 bases, and 14 bases separated the two germline ends. The CDR3 is 14 residues long. In DNA form, the CDR3 reads TGTGCCAGCAGCTTGGTTGGTACACTGCGGGAGCAGTACTTC. This gives the protein CASSLVGTLREQYF.

This rearrangement joins TRBV28 to TRBJ1-1; 9 nucleotides agree with TRBD1. This CDR3 spans 14 amino acids. Unmatched junction bases numbered 10, after V lost 8 bases and J lost 6 bases. The germline V gene encodes CDR1 MDHEN and CDR2 SYDVKM. The DNA of the CDR3 is TGTGCCAGCTTAATTGCCCGGACAGGGGCTGAAGCTTTCTTT. Its protein product is CASLIARTGAEAFF.

This chain connects TRBV12-5 to TRBJ1-1; 7 nucleotides line up with TRBD1. CDR1 LGHNT and CDR2 FRNRAP come from the germline V gene. V trimming: 5 bases; J trimming: 1 base; junction bases outside the gene matches: 7. CDR3 size: 15 residues. The CDR3 DNA is TGTGCTAGTGGTAGAAGGGACAGCCCGAACACTGAAGCTTTCTTT. It codes for CASGRRDSPNTEAFF.

This chain joins TRBV5-1 and TRBJ2-7; 8 nucleotides match TRBD1. Germline CDR1 SGHRS, CDR2 YFSETQ. The CDR3 totals 14 residues. V lost 3 bases to trimming and J lost 5 bases; unmatched junction nucleotides: 7. CDR3 nucleotide sequence: TGCGCCAGCAGCTACGAAGGACAGGGTCACGAGCAGTACTTC. It yields the protein CASSYEGQGHEQYF. Using reference TRBV5-1 and TRBJ2-7 for the parts outside the CDR3, the full variable domain is KAGVTQTPRYLIKTRGQQVTLSCSPISGHRSVSWYQQTPGQGLQFLFEYFSETQRNKGNFPGRFSGRQFSNSRSEMNVSTLELGDSALYLCASSYEGQGHEQYFGPGTRLTVT.

Concerning this clone itself: The sample holds other DNA sequences that translate to the same CDR3. In DNA form, the CDR3 reads TGTGCCAGCAGTCCGGGGGGCGAGCAGTACTTC. Its protein is CASSPGGEQYF. The chain is built from TRBV9 and TRBJ2-7, with 7 bases that match TRBD2. CDR3 length: 11 amino acids. J lost 6 bases, V lost 5 bases, and 2 bases had no gene match. Per germline, CDR1 SGDLS and CDR2 YYNGEE.

This rearrangement joins TRBV7-6 to TRBJ2-1; no firm D call. Trimming cost V 2 bases and J 0 bases, with 8 bases left between them. The CDR3 sequence is 15 residues long. In germline, CDR1 is SGHVS, CDR2 FNYEAQ. CDR3 in DNA: TGTGCCAGCAGCTTATCCCCAGACTCCTACAATGAGCAGTTCTTC. Translating gives CASSLSPDSYNEQFF.

The chain combines TRBV4-1 with TRBJ2-2; 9 bases align to TRBD2. The junction had 8 bases not matched to a gene; V was cut back by 3 bases and J by 3 bases. The CDR3 has 17 amino acids. CDR1 is MGHRA, CDR2 YSYEKL, per germline. CDR3 residues: CASSHPGRLADTGELFF. CDR3 in DNA: TGCGCCAGCAGCCATCCCGGTCGACTAGCGGACACCGGGGAGCTGTTTTTT.

V and J are TRBV11-2 and TRBJ2-7, with 9 bases matching TRBD1. Germline V gene data show CDR1 as SGHAT and CDR2 as FQNNGV. This CDR3 spans 15 amino acids. With V trimmed by 4 bases and J by 4 bases, 8 bases remained unmatched. CDR3 coding DNA: TGTGCCAGCAGCTGGGGACCGACAGGGGGTTACGAGCAGTACTTC. This gives the protein CASSWGPTGGYEQYF.